This TCR beta chain originates from a study of molecular identifiers for immune sequencing clone quantification. Whole-study findings and limits: Spiked TCR RNA from one Jurkat cell reportedly showed up when mixed among around 1 million naive cells. Whereas clones above 20 RNA copies held under 1% of naive-cell molecules, they held over 97% of effector molecules.

Concerning this clonotype: Antigen: not known.

This CDR3 is 20 amino acids long. With 0 bases clipped from V and 1 base from J, the junction kept 10 bases outside the gene matches. The germline gives CDR1 LGHDT, CDR2 YNNKEL (reference sequence). The naive CD8 libraries originated from between roughly 18,000 and 1,100,000 sorted cells and drew on 10%, 30% or 50% RNA. The authors sorted naive CD8 T cells as CD8+CD4-CCR7+CD45RA+. TCRdb re-derived calls from the PCR reads in MiXCR, one entry per CDR3 protein. The repertoire holds hundreds of thousands of distinct CDR3 sequences, with 25% as singletons. The chain carries TRBV3-1 and TRBJ2-6, with 9 bases identical to TRBD1. What was sequenced was naive CD8+ T cells from blood, with Jurkat cell RNA spiked in. Subset here: FACS-sorted CD8+CD4-CCR7+CD45RA+ naive T cells. The TCR comes from a human donor in good health. Some libraries in this study had Jurkat cell RNA spiked in. The CDR3 spells CASSQDGTGYFISGANVLTF. The CDR3 DNA sequence: TGTGCCAGCAGCCAAGACGGGACAGGGTACTTTATTTCTGGGGCCAACGTCCTGACTTTC.